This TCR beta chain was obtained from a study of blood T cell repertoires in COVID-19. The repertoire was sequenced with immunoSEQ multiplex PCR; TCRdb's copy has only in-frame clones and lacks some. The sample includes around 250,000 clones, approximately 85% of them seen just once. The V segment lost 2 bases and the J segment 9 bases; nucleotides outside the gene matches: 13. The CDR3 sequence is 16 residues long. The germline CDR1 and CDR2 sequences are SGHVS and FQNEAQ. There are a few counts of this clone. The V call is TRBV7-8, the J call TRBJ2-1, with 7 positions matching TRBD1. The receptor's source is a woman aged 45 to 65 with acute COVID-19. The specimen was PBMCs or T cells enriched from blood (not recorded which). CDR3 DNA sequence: TGTGCCAGCAGCTTAAATGACAGGGTAGGGAAAAGTGAGCAGTTCTTC. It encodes CASSLNDRVGKSEQFF. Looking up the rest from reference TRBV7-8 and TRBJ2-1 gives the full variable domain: GAGVSQSPRYKVAKRGQDVALRCDPISGHVSLFWYQQALGQGPEFLTYFQNEAQLDKSGLPSDRFFAERPEGSVSTLKIQRTQQEDSAVYLCASSLNDRVGKSEQFFGPGTRLTVL.